Reported below is one TCR beta chain. Its antigen remains unidentified. The entry originates in a study of PD-1 blockade in classical Hodgkin lymphoma. Study-wide results and limits: The authors excluded patients who started nivolumab under 1 year after ASCT. Significantly greater TCR diversity emerged by C4D1 in CD4+ cells but not CD8+ cells. Whoever responded completely had baseline diversity much like that seen in newly diagnosed patients.

Profiled with immunoSEQ multiplex PCR; TCRdb holds only in-frame clones, not every one. The table has 75,000 to 100,000 clones, around 80% seen once. Every single patient, without exception, relapsed after autologous stem cell transplantation, and brentuximab vedotin exposure varied. The sequence was obtained from a human donor with classical Hodgkin lymphoma. The source was peripheral blood mononuclear cells (PBMCs), collected at baseline.

The DNA of the CDR3 is TGTGCCAGCAGCTTTGAATTGGGGGGGGACACCATATATTTT. As protein: CASSFELGGDTIYF. The rearrangement joins TRBV11-2 to TRBJ1-3; possibly TRBD1 for D (5 bases). This CDR3 is built from 14 residues. Germline V gene lookup returns CDR1 SGHAT and CDR2 FQNNGV. V was pared by 3 bases and J by 8 bases, with 14 bases between.